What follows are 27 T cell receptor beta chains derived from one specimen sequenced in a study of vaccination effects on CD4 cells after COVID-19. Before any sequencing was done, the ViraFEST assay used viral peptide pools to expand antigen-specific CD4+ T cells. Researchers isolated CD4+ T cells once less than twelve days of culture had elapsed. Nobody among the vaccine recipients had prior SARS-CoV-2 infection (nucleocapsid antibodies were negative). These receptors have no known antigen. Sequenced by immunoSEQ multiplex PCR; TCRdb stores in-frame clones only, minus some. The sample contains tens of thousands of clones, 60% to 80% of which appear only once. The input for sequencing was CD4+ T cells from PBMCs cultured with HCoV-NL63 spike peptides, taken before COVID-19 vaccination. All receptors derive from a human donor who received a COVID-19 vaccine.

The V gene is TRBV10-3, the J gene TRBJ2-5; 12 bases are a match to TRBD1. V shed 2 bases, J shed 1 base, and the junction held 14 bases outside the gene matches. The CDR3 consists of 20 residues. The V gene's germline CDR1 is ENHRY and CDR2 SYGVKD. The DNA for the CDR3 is TGTGCCATCAGTGAGCCTCTGCTAATCGAGGGACAGGGGGCCCAAGAGACCCAGTACTTC. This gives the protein CAISEPLLIEGQGAQETQYF.

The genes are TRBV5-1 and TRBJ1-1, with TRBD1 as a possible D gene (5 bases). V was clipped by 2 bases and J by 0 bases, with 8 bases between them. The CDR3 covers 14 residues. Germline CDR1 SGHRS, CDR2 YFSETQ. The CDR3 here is CASSLDSLNTEAFF. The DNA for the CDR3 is TGCGCCAGCAGCTTAGACAGTTTGAACACTGAAGCTTTCTTT.

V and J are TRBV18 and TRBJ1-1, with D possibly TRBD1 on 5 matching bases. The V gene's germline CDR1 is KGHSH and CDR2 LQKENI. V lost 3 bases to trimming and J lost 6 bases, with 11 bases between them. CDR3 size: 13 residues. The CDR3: CASSPGTEAEAFF. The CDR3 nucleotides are TGTGCCAGCTCACCCGGGACGGAGGCTGAAGCTTTCTTT.

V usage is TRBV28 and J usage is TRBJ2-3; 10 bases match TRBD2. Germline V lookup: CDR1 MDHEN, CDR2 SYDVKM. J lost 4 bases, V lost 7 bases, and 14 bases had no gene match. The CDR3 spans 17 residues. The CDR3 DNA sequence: TGTGCCAGCACTCCCAGGCTGGGAGCGGGGGGGTCAGATACGCAGTATTTT. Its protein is CASTPRLGAGGSDTQYF. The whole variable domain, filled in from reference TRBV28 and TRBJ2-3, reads DVKVTQSSRYLVKRTGEKVFLECVQDMDHENMFWYRQDPGLGLRLIYFSYDVKMKEKGDIPEGYSVSREKKERFSLILESASTNQTSMYLCASTPRLGAGGSDTQYFGPGTRLTVL.

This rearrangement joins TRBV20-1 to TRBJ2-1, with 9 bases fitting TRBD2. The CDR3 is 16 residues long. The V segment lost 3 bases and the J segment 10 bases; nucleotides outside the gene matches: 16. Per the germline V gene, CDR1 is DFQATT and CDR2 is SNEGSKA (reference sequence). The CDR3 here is CSASGGQAGGPREQFF. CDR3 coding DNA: TGCAGTGCTAGTGGGGGGCAGGCGGGGGGGCCCAGGGAGCAGTTCTTC.

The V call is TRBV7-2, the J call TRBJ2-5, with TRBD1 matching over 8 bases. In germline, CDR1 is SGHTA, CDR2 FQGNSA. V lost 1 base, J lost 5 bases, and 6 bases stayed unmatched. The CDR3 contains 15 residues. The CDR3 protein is CASSLVAGGGETQYF. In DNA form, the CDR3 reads TGTGCCAGCAGCTTAGTGGCAGGGGGCGGTGAGACCCAGTACTTC.

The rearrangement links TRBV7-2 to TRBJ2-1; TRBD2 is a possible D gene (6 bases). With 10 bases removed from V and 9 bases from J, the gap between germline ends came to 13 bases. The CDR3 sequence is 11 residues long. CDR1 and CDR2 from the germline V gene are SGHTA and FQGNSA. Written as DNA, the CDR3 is TGTGCCATTAAAGTGGAGGGTGAGCAGTTCTTC. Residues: CAIKVEGEQFF.

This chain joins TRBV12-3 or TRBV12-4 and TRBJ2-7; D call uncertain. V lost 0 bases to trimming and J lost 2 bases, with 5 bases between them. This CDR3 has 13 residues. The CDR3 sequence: CASSLANTYEQYV. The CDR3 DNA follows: TGTGCCAGCAGTTTAGCTAACACCTACGAGCAGTACGTC.

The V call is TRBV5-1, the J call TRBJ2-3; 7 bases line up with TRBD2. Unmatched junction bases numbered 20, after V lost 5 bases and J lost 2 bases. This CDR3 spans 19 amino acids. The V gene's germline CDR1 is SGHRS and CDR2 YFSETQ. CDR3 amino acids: CASSPRTSVYLTNTDTQYF. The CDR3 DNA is TGCGCCAGCAGTCCTAGAACTAGCGTCTACCTCACCAACACAGATACGCAGTATTTT.

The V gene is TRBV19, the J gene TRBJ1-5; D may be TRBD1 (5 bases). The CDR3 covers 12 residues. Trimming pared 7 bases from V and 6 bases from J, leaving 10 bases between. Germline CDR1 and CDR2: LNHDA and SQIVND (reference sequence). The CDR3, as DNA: TGTGCCAGTAAATACGGGGGTCAGCCCCAGCATTTT. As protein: CASKYGGQPQHF.

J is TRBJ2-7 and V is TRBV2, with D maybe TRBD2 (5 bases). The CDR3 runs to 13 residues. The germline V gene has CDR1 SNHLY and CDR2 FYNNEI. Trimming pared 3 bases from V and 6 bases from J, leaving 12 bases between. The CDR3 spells CASSEQLESEQYV. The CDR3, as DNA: TGTGCCAGCAGTGAGCAACTAGAAAGCGAGCAGTACGTC.

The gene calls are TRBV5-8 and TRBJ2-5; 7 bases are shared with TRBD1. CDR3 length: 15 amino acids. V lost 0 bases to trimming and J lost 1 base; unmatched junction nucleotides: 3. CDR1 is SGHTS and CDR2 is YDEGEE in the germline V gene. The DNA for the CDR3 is TGTGCCAGCAGCTTGGGGACAGGAGGCCAAGAGACCCAGTACTTC. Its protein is CASSLGTGGQETQYF.

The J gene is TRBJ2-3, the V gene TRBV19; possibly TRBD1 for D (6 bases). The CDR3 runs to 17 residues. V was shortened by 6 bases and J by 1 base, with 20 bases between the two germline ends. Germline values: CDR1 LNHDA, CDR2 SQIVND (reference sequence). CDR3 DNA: TGTGCCAGTAGAAGGGACCCAACAGGGTTTGGCACAGATACGCAGTATTTT. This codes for CASRRDPTGFGTDTQYF.

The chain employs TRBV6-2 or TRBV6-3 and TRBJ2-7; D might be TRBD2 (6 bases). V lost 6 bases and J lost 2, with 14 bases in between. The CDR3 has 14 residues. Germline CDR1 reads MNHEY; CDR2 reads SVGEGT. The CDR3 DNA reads TGTGCCAGCAGCGCCGGGAGCACCACCTACGAGCAGTACGTC. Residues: CASSAGSTTYEQYV.

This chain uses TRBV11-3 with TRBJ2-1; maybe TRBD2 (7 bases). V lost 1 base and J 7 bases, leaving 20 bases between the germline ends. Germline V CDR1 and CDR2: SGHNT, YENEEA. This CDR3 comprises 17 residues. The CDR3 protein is CASSLAAGGASGNEQFF. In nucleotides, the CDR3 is TGTGCCAGCAGCTTAGCCGCTGGGGGGGCTTCTGGGAATGAGCAGTTCTTC.

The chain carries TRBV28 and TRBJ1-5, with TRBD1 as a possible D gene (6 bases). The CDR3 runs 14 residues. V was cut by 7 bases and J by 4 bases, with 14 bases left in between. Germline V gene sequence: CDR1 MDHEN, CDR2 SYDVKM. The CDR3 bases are TGTGCCAGCACCGTACGGACAGTGAATCAGCCCCAGCATTTT. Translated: CASTVRTVNQPQHF.

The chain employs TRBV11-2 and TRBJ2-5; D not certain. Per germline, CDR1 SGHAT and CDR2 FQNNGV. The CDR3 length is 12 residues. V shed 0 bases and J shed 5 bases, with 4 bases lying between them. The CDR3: CASSLDQETQYF. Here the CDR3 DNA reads TGTGCCAGCAGCTTAGATCAGGAGACCCAGTACTTC.

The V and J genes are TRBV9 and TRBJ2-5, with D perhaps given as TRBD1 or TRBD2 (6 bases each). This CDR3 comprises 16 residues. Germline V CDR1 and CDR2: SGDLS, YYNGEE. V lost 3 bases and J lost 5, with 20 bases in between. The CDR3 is CASSAAGGGVWETQYF. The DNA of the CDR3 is TGTGCCAGCAGCGCCGCCGGGGGCGGTGTTTGGGAGACCCAGTACTTC.

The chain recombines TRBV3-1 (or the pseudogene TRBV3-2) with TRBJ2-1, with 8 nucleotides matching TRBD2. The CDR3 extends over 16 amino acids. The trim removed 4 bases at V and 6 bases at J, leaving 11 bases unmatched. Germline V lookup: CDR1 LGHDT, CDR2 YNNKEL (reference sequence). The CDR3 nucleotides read TGTGCCAGCAGCCGAACACGGGGGGGTAATTTCAATGAGCAGTTCTTC. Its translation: CASSRTRGGNFNEQFF.

The CDR3 here is CASSSGTANTGELFF. CDR3 bases: TGCGCCAGCAGCTCCGGGACAGCGAACACCGGGGAGCTGTTTTTT. This chain uses TRBV5-1 with TRBJ2-2; TRBD1 aligns across 7 bases. This CDR3 is built from 15 residues. The J segment lost 0 bases and the V segment lost 3 bases, leaving 2 bases of the junction unmatched. Germline V gene data show CDR1 as SGHRS and CDR2 as YFSETQ.

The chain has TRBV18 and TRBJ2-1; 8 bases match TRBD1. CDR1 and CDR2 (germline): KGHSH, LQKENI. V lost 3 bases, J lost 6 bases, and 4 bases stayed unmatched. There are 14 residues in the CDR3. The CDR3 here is CASSPGQGGNEQFF. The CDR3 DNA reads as TGTGCCAGCTCACCTGGACAGGGCGGCAATGAGCAGTTCTTC.

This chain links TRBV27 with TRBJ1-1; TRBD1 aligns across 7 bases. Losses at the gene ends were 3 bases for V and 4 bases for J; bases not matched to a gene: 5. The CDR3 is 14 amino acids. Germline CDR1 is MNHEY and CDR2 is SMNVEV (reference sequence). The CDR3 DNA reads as TGTGCCAGCAGTTTTCAGGGGGAGGCCACTGAAGCTTTCTTT. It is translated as CASSFQGEATEAFF.

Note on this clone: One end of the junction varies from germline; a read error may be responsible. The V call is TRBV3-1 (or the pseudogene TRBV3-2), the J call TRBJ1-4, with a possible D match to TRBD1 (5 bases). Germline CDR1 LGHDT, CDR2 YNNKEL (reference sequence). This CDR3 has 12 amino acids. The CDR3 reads CASSQGRTGRWF. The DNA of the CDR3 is TGTGCCAGCAGCCAAGGTCGTACAGGACGGTGGTTT.

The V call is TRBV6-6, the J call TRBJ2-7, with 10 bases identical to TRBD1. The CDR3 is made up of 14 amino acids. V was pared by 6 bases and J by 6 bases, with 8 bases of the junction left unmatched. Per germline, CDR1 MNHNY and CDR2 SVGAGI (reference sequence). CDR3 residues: CASSPGQGLTEQYV. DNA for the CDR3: TGTGCCAGCAGCCCGGGACAGGGGCTCACCGAGCAGTACGTC.

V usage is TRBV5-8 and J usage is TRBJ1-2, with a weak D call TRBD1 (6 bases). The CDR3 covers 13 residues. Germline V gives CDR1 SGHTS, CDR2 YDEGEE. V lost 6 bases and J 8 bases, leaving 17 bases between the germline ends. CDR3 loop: CASTPTGTRGYTF. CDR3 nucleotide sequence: TGTGCCAGCACCCCGACAGGTACGCGAGGCTACACCTTC.

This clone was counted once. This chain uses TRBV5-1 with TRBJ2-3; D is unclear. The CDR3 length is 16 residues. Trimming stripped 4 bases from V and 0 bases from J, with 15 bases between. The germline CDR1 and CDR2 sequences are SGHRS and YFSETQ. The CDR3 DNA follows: TGCGCCAGCAGCCCCTCTAGATCTGGGAGCACAGATACGCAGTATTTT. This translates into CASSPSRSGSTDTQYF.

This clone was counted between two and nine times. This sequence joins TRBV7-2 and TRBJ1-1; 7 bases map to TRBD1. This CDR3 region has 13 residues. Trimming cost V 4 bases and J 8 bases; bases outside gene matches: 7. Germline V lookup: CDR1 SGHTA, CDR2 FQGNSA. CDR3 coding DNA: TGTGCCAGCAGCTCGACAGGGTTGACGGAAGCTTTCTTT. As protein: CASSSTGLTEAFF.